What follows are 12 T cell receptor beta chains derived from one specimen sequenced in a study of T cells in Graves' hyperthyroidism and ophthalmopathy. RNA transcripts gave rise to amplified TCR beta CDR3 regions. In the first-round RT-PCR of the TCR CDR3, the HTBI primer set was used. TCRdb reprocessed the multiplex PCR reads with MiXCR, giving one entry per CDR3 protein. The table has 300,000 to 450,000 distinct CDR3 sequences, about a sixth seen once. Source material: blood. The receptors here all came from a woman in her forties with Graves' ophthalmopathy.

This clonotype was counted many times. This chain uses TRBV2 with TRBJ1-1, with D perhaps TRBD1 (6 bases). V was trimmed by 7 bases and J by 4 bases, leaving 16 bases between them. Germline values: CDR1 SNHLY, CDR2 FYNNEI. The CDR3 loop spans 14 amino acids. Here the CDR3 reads CASINRGPGTEAFF. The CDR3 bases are TGTGCCAGCATCAATCGGGGGCCGGGCACTGAAGCTTTCTTT.

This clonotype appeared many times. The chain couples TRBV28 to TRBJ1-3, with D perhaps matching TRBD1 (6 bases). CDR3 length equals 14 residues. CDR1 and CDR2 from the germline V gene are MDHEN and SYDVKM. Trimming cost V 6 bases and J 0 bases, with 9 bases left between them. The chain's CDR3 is CASRTGFSGNTIYF. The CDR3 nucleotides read TGTGCCAGCAGAACAGGGTTCTCTGGAAACACCATATATTTT.

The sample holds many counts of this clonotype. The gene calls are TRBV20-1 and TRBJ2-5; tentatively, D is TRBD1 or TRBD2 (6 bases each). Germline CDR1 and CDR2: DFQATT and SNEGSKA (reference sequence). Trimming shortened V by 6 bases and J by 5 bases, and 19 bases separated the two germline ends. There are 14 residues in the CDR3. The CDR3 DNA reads TGCAGTGCCAAGGGGGACTTCCCCGTTGAGACCCAGTACTTC. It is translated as CSAKGDFPVETQYF.

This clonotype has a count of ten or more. The CDR3 DNA follows: TGTGCCAGCAGTTACCATACAGAGGACTATGGCTACACCTTC. Protein: CASSYHTEDYGYTF. V usage is TRBV6-5 and J usage is TRBJ1-2; D ambiguous. The CDR3 has 14 residues. The ends were cut back, 2 bases at V and 3 bases at J, with 10 bases in the middle. Germline CDR1 is MNHEY and CDR2 is SVGAGI.

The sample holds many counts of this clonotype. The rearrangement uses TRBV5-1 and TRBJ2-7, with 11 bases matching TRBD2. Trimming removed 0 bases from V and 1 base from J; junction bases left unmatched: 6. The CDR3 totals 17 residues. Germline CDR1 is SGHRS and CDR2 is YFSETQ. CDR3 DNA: TGCGCCAGCAGCTTGGGTAGACTAGCGGGACCGTCCTACGAGCAGTACTTC. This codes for CASSLGRLAGPSYEQYF. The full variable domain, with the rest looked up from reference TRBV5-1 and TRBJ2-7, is KAGVTQTPRYLIKTRGQQVTLSCSPISGHRSVSWYQQTPGQGLQFLFEYFSETQRNKGNFPGRFSGRQFSNSRSEMNVSTLELGDSALYLCASSLGRLAGPSYEQYFGPGTRLTVT.

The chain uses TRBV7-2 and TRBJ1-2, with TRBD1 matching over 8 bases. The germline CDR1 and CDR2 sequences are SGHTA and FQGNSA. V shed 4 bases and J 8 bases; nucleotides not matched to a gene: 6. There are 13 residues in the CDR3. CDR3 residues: CASSSTGEEGYTF. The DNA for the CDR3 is TGTGCCAGCAGCTCGACAGGGGAGGAAGGCTACACCTTC.

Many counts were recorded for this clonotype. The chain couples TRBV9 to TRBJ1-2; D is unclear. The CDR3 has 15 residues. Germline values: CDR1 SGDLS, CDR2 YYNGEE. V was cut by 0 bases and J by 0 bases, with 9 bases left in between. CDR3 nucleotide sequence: TGTGCCAGCAGCGTAGAACCGAGATCTAACTATGGCTACACCTTC. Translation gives CASSVEPRSNYGYTF.

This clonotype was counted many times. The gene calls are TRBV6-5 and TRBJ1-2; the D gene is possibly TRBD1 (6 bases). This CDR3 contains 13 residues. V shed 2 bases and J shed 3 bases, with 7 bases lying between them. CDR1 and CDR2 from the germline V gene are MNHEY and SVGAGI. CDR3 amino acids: CASSYGQYYGYTF. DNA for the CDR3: TGTGCCAGCAGTTACGGACAGTACTATGGCTACACCTTC.

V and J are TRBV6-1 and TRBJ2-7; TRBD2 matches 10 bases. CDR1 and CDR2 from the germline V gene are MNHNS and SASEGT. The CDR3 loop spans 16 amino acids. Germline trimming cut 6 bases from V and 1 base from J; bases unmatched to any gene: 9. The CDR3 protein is CASRGAGGLGSYEQYF. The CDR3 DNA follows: TGTGCCAGCAGGGGAGCGGGAGGGCTGGGGTCCTACGAGCAGTACTTC.

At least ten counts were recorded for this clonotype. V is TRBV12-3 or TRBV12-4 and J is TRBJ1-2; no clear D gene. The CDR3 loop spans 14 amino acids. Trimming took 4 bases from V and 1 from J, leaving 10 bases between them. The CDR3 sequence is CASSSDRVNYGYTF. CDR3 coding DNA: TGTGCCAGCAGTTCCGACCGGGTTAACTATGGCTACACCTTC.

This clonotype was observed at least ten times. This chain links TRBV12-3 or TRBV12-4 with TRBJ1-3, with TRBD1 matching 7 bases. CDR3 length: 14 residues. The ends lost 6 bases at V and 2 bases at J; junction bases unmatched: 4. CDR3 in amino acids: CASSPGGPGNTIYF. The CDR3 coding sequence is TGTGCCAGCAGCCCAGGGGGGCCTGGAAACACCATATATTTT.

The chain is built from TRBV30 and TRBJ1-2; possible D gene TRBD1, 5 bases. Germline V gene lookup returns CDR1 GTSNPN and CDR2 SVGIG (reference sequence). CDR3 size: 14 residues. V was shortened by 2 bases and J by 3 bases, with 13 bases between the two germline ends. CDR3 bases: TGTGCCTGGAGTTCCCCCGGGACGGACTATGGCTACACCTTC. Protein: CAWSSPGTDYGYTF.